A selection of T cell receptor beta chains follows, all from one sample in a study of cytomegalovirus exposure and HLA in healthy donors. Here immunoSEQ multiplex PCR was the method, and the copy in TCRdb shows in-frame clones only, minus some. The table lists about 110,000 clones, about two thirds of them singletons. Sequenced: PBMCs. These receptors came from a woman in her 70s in good health and CMV-seropositive. CDR3s include the opening cysteine and the closing phenylalanine or tryptophan. Fields, in order: CDR3 length, clone size, J gene, D gene, V gene, CDR3 DNA, CDR3 protein. D genes are given only for firm matches. Part of the rows lack a size; the others show once, few, many or a class for expanded clones.

len: 14
abundance: NA
j_gene: TRBJ2-5
d_gene: TRBD2
v_gene: TRBV25-1
CDR3nt: TGTGCCAGCAGTGGCAGCGGGGGCCAAGAGACCCAGTACTTC
CDR3aa: CASSGSGGQETQYF

len: 15
abundance: NA
j_gene: TRBJ1-2
d_gene: NA
v_gene: TRBV5-1
CDR3nt: TGCGCCAGCAGCTTGGCCTTCCGAGGAGCCTATGGCTACACCTTC
CDR3aa: CASSLAFRGAYGYTF

len: 12
abundance: few
j_gene: TRBJ2-7
d_gene: NA
v_gene: TRBV28
CDR3nt: TGTGCCAGCAGCGCTCGCGGGGGCGGGCAGTACTTC
CDR3aa: CASSARGGGQYF

len: 10
abundance: few
j_gene: TRBJ2-5
d_gene: NA
v_gene: TRBV2
CDR3nt: TGTGCCAGCACTCGGGAGACCCAGTACTTC
CDR3aa: CASTRETQYF

len: 14
abundance: NA
j_gene: TRBJ2-1
d_gene: TRBD2
v_gene: TRBV19
CDR3nt: TGTGCCAGTAAAACTAGCGGGGGGTTGGGGGAGCAGTTCTTC
CDR3aa: CASKTSGGLGEQFF

len: 15
abundance: NA
j_gene: TRBJ1-1
d_gene: TRBD1
v_gene: TRBV7-8
CDR3nt: TGTGCCAGCAGCTTAGTCCGGACAGGGGGCACTGAAGCTTTCTTT
CDR3aa: CASSLVRTGGTEAFF

len: 13
abundance: NA
j_gene: TRBJ1-2
d_gene: TRBD1
v_gene: TRBV5-1
CDR3nt: TGCGCCAGCGCCCCCGACAGGGTCTGGGGCTACACCTTC
CDR3aa: CASAPDRVWGYTF

len: 18
abundance: few
j_gene: TRBJ1-1
d_gene: TRBD1
v_gene: TRBV4-1
CDR3nt: TGCGCCAGCAGCCCCCCGGGACAGTTTAACCTTATGAACACTGAAGCTTTCTTT
CDR3aa: CASSPPGQFNLMNTEAFF

len: 15
abundance: few
j_gene: TRBJ1-1
d_gene: NA
v_gene: TRBV2
CDR3nt: TGTGCCAGCAGTTCCGAACAGGGCTTAAACACTGAAGCTTTCTTT
CDR3aa: CASSSEQGLNTEAFF

len: 13
abundance: NA
j_gene: TRBJ1-5
d_gene: NA
v_gene: TRBV10-3
CDR3nt: TGTGCCATCAGTGAACTCAGCAATCAGCCCCAGCATTTT
CDR3aa: CAISELSNQPQHF

len: 16
abundance: NA
j_gene: TRBJ1-2
d_gene: NA
v_gene: TRBV2
CDR3nt: TGTGCCAGCAGGATATACAGGACCCCCCATGCTTATGGCTACACCTTC
CDR3aa: CASRIYRTPHAYGYTF

len: 15
abundance: NA
j_gene: TRBJ2-5
d_gene: TRBD1
v_gene: TRBV18
CDR3nt: TGTGCCAGCTCACCTCTACAGGGGGCCGGGGAGACCCAGTACTTC
CDR3aa: CASSPLQGAGETQYF

len: 16
abundance: NA
j_gene: TRBJ1-5
d_gene: TRBD1
v_gene: TRBV19
CDR3nt: TGTGCCAGTAGACCGGTGGACAGGGCTGACAATCAGCCCCAGCATTTT
CDR3aa: CASRPVDRADNQPQHF

len: 13
abundance: NA
j_gene: TRBJ1-3
d_gene: NA
v_gene: TRBV9
CDR3nt: TGTGCCAGCAGCTCTTCCTCTGGAAACACCATATATTTT
CDR3aa: CASSSSSGNTIYF

len: 15
abundance: NA
j_gene: TRBJ1-4
d_gene: NA
v_gene: TRBV2
CDR3nt: TGTGCCAGCAGTCCCGGCGGAACAACTAATGAAAAACTGTTTTTT
CDR3aa: CASSPGGTTNEKLFF

len: 16
abundance: NA
j_gene: TRBJ2-3
d_gene: NA
v_gene: TRBV13
CDR3nt: TGTGCCAGCAGCTTACGGGGGACTCTACGATCAGATACGCAGTATTTT
CDR3aa: CASSLRGTLRSDTQYF

len: 13
abundance: few
j_gene: TRBJ2-1
d_gene: TRBD2
v_gene: TRBV6-6
CDR3nt: TGTGCCAGCCTGGGACTAGAGAAGGATGAGCAGTTCTTC
CDR3aa: CASLGLEKDEQFF